This T cell receptor (beta chain) was sequenced in a study of identical twins. Using its own MiXCR run on the 5' RACE reads, TCRdb lists one record per CDR3 protein. The table lists more than 200,000 distinct CDR3 sequences, over 11% of them singletons. The sample holds many counts of this clonotype. V gave up 7 bases and J gave up 5 bases, with 21 bases separating them. The CDR3 consists of 15 residues. Germline CDR1 is SGHRS and CDR2 is YFSETQ. In every case, the donor was a healthy Caucasian. This receptor was identified in a woman under 30 in good health. V is TRBV5-1 and J is TRBJ1-1, with D perhaps matching TRBD1 (5 bases). Sample: memory (CD45RO+) T cells sorted from blood. The chain's CDR3 is CASRTGGTGVTEAFF. In nucleotides, the CDR3 is TGCGCCAGCCGGACGGGAGGAACAGGAGTAACTGAAGCTTTCTTT.